Below are 25 T cell receptor beta chains sequenced from a single sample in a study of T cell responses to AZD1222 COVID-19 vaccine. Assay used: immunoSEQ multiplex PCR; TCRdb lists only in-frame clones, some missing. Altogether some 120,000 clones are present, 80% to 95% being singletons, with the ten largest covering approximately 3.1%. The sample here was peripheral blood, taken on day 0 of AZD1222 vaccination. These TCRs come from an adult in good health.

The J gene is TRBJ1-1, the V gene TRBV11-3; TRBD1 agrees at 7 bases. Unmatched junction bases numbered 3, after V lost 5 bases and J lost 3 bases. Germline lookup yields CDR1 SGHNT and CDR2 YENEEA. This CDR3 comprises 13 residues. DNA of the CDR3: TGTGCCAGCAGCCAGGGGGTTGACACTGAAGCTTTCTTT. Amino acids: CASSQGVDTEAFF.

The chain couples TRBV27 to TRBJ2-3; no clear D. Deletions cut 1 base from V and 0 bases from J, with 5 bases between. This CDR3 spans 14 amino acids. The germline CDR1 and CDR2 sequences are MNHEY and SMNVEV (reference sequence). The CDR3 loop is CASSLLSSTDTQYF. The CDR3 DNA reads TGTGCCAGCAGTTTATTATCCAGCACAGATACGCAGTATTTT.

This clone was counted a single time. The chain is built from TRBV7-2 and TRBJ1-2; unclear D gene. CDR3 length: 12 residues. Trimming stripped 2 bases from V and 2 bases from J, with 3 bases between. Germline CDR1 reads SGHTA; CDR2 reads FQGNSA. The CDR3 loop is CASSLRNYGYTF. CDR3 DNA sequence: TGTGCCAGCAGCTTAAGAAACTATGGCTACACCTTC.

V and J are TRBV19 and TRBJ2-7; TRBD1 agrees at 8 bases. The CDR3 runs to 16 residues. V shed 3 bases, J shed 5 bases, and the junction held 12 bases outside the gene matches. The germline gives CDR1 LNHDA, CDR2 SQIVND (reference sequence). CDR3 region: CASSIFHGQGTHEQYF. CDR3 sequence (DNA): TGTGCCAGTAGTATCTTCCATGGACAGGGTACCCACGAGCAGTACTTC.

The rearrangement uses TRBV29-1 and TRBJ2-1, with TRBD2 identical over 9 bases. The junction had 4 bases not matched to a gene; V was cut back by 3 bases and J by 4 bases. Germline V gene data show CDR1 as SQVTM and CDR2 as ANQGSEA. The CDR3 has 14 amino acids. CDR3 region: CSVEGREGYNEQFF. The DNA for the CDR3 is TGCAGCGTTGAGGGGCGGGAGGGGTACAATGAGCAGTTCTTC.

Of note for this clone: One end of the junction fails to match germline, which may point to a read error. For the CDR3, the DNA is TGTGCCAGCAGCTGGGAAAGCACGGATACGCAGTATTTT. It encodes CASSWESTDTQYF. The genes are TRBV7-3 and TRBJ2-3; D gene unclear. This CDR3 contains 13 residues. Per germline, CDR1 SGHTA and CDR2 FQGTGA.

V is TRBV7-2 and J is TRBJ2-3, with D possibly being TRBD2 (6 bases). This CDR3 comprises 15 residues. Germline values: CDR1 SGHTA, CDR2 FQGNSA. V was clipped by 3 bases and J by 0 bases, with 10 bases between them. CDR3 in amino acids: CASSLRDRSTDTQYF. CDR3 nucleotides: TGTGCCAGCAGCTTGCGGGACCGTAGCACAGATACGCAGTATTTT.

The chain is built from TRBV7-2 and TRBJ1-2; D remains unclear. The CDR3 consists of 14 residues. Germline assignment: CDR1 SGHTA and CDR2 FQGNSA. V lost 3 bases and J lost 4, with 12 bases in between. The CDR3: CASSFPGSIYGYTF. DNA for the CDR3: TGTGCCAGCAGCTTCCCCGGGTCAATCTATGGCTACACCTTC.

This clone came up a few times. The J gene is TRBJ1-2, the V gene TRBV6-5, with D possibly TRBD1 on 5 matching bases. Germline-derived CDR1 and CDR2 are MNHEY and SVGAGI. The CDR3 has 13 residues. The V end was cut by 7 bases, the J end by 0 bases, with 9 bases between. The CDR3 DNA follows: TGTGCCAGCACACAGGTAGCTAACTATGGCTACACCTTC. It yields the protein CASTQVANYGYTF.

The J gene is TRBJ2-6, the V gene TRBV30; 8 nucleotides align to TRBD1. Trimming removed 3 bases from V and 1 base from J; junction bases left unmatched: 8. CDR1 GTSNPN and CDR2 SVGIG come from the germline V gene (reference sequence). The CDR3 length is 17 residues. Here the CDR3 DNA reads TGTGCCTGGAGACGTCAGGGGGCCTCATCTGGGGCCAACGTCCTGACTTTC. Amino acid sequence: CAWRRQGASSGANVLTF. Full variable domain (outside the CDR3, taken from reference TRBV30 and TRBJ2-6): SQTIHQWPATLVQPVGSPLSLECTVEGTSNPNLYWYRQAAGRGLQLLFYSVGIGQISSEVPQNLSASRPQDRQFILSSKKLLLSDSGFYLCAWRRQGASSGANVLTFGAGSRLTVL.

Regarding this clone: This likely comes from a read error, as the CDR3 has no conserved phenylalanine or tryptophan at its end. It is unclear where the CDR3 begins or ends on the DNA, so no DNA is shown, and the CDR3 is as TCRdb lists it. The chain carries TRBV9 and TRBJ1-1; no check of the table's D call, TRBD1, against the DNA was made. Per germline, CDR1 SGDLS and CDR2 YYNGEE. The length of the CDR3 is 13 amino acids, counting both ends. CDR3: CASSAGNVRDRKL.

The V and J genes are TRBV12-2 and TRBJ2-7; the listed D gene, TRBD1, was not tested against the DNA. TRBV12-2 is given as a pseudogene. The CDR3 totals 12 residues. The CDR3 DNA follows: TGTGCAAGTCGCCTACGGACAGGGCAGCCCTACTTC. Amino acid sequence: CASRLRTGQPYF.

The chain carries TRBV27 and TRBJ2-1; D possibly corresponds to TRBD2 (6 bases). V lost 6 bases and J lost 0, with 12 bases in between. The CDR3 runs 15 residues. CDR1 MNHEY and CDR2 SMNVEV come from the germline V gene (reference sequence). CDR3 nucleotide sequence: TGTGCCAGCAGACTAGCCCGAAGCTCCTACAATGAGCAGTTCTTC. Protein sequence: CASRLARSSYNEQFF.

The gene calls are TRBV9 and TRBJ1-2; no reliable D call. Deletions cut 0 bases from V and 5 bases from J, with 20 bases between. The germline CDR1 and CDR2 sequences are SGDLS and YYNGEE. The CDR3 runs to 17 residues. The CDR3 DNA reads TGTGCCAGCAGCGTAGAGGCCTCAAGGTCAGGCGGGTATGGCTACACCTTC. Amino acids: CASSVEASRSGGYGYTF.

The rearrangement links TRBV5-4 to TRBJ1-1, with D uncertain. Germline values: CDR1 SGHNT, CDR2 YYREEE (reference sequence). The CDR3 covers 14 residues. Trimming removed 1 base at V and 5 bases at J, with 12 bases between. The DNA of the CDR3 is TGTGCCAGCAGCTTGCAGGACTCACCAACTGAAGCTTTCTTT. Translating it yields CASSLQDSPTEAFF.

The chain combines TRBV19 with TRBJ2-7, with a possible D match to TRBD2 (5 bases). In germline, CDR1 is LNHDA, CDR2 SQIVND (reference sequence). Trimming pared 4 bases from V and 5 bases from J, leaving 15 bases between. The CDR3 consists of 14 residues. CDR3 sequence (DNA): TGTGCCAGTAGTAATCCCGGAGGCGCCAACGAGCAGTACTTC. It specifies CASSNPGGANEQYF.

The chain employs TRBV5-1 and TRBJ1-3, with a weak D call TRBD1 (5 bases). There are 14 residues in the CDR3. V lost 5 bases to trimming and J lost 0 bases, with 9 bases between them. Germline CDR1 SGHRS, CDR2 YFSETQ. The CDR3: CASRPGSSGNTIYF. In nucleotides, the CDR3 is TGCGCCAGCAGGCCAGGGAGCTCTGGAAACACCATATATTTT.

The chain links TRBV28 to TRBJ1-2, with D perhaps TRBD1 (5 bases). This CDR3 region has 16 residues. Deletions cut 6 bases from V and 5 bases from J, with 22 bases between. Germline V gives CDR1 MDHEN, CDR2 SYDVKM. The CDR3 sequence is CASSPGGGPIIYGYTF. The CDR3 DNA reads as TGTGCCAGCAGCCCTGGGGGAGGGCCGATAATATATGGCTACACCTTC.

J is TRBJ2-1 and V is TRBV18, with a tentative D call TRBD2 (6 bases). CDR1 is KGHSH and CDR2 is LQKENI in the germline V gene. V was pared by 3 bases and J by 6 bases, with 12 bases between. The CDR3 loop spans 14 amino acids. CDR3 DNA: TGTGCCAGCTCACCGGGACTCCTAAGCAATGAGCAGTTCTTC. Amino acid sequence: CASSPGLLSNEQFF. Combining the CDR3 with reference TRBV18 and TRBJ2-1 gives the whole variable domain NAGVMQNPRHLVRRRGQEARLRCSPMKGHSHVYWYRQLPEEGLKFMVYLQKENIIDESGMPKERFSAEFPKEGPSILRIQQVVRGDSAAYFCASSPGLLSNEQFFGPGTRLTVL.

V gene TRBV27 combines with J gene TRBJ1-2; D remains ambiguous. Germline CDR1 reads MNHEY; CDR2 reads SMNVEV (reference sequence). The V and J ends lost 0 bases and 4 bases respectively, with 15 bases between them. This CDR3 comprises 16 residues. CDR3 in amino acids: CASSLSGGVLRYGYTF. The DNA for the CDR3 is TGTGCCAGCAGTTTATCGGGCGGGGTGCTTCGCTATGGCTACACCTTC.

This clone appeared once. The chain carries TRBV19 and TRBJ2-2; TRBD1 matches 9 bases. Trimming cost V 6 bases and J 0 bases; bases outside gene matches: 2. The CDR3 contains 15 residues. Per germline, CDR1 LNHDA and CDR2 SQIVND (reference sequence). CDR3 in DNA: TGTGCCAGTAGCCGGACAGGGGCGAACACCGGGGAGCTGTTTTTT. Translating gives CASSRTGANTGELFF.

This clone appeared a single time. The rearrangement joins TRBV28 to TRBJ2-7, with 9 bases that match TRBD2. This CDR3 contains 14 residues. J was trimmed by 4 bases and V by 5 bases; bases with no gene match: 6. The germline gives CDR1 MDHEN, CDR2 SYDVKM. The CDR3: CASSRLAVNYEQYF. CDR3 DNA: TGTGCCAGCAGTCGACTAGCGGTAAATTACGAGCAGTACTTC.

The chain recombines TRBV15 with TRBJ2-2; 9 bases map to TRBD2. The V gene end was trimmed by 8 bases and the J gene end by 8 bases; junction bases not matched to a gene: 9. CDR3 length: 14 residues. The germline V gene has CDR1 LNHNV and CDR2 YYDKDF (reference sequence). The CDR3 sequence: CATEVAGDSGELFF. The CDR3 nucleotides read TGTGCCACCGAGGTAGCGGGAGATTCTGGGGAGCTGTTTTTT.

J is TRBJ1-1 and V is TRBV6-5; possibly TRBD1 for D (5 bases). CDR1 and CDR2 from the germline V gene are MNHEY and SVGAGI. V lost 5 bases and J 10 bases, leaving 20 bases between the germline ends. The length of the CDR3 is 14 residues. This CDR3 is CASSTPGTSGRAFF. The DNA for the CDR3 is TGTGCCAGCAGTACACCGGGGACGTCCGGTCGAGCTTTCTTT.

The chain couples TRBV9 to TRBJ2-2; 8 nucleotides agree with TRBD1. The CDR3 covers 15 residues. J lost 7 bases, V lost 0 bases, and 5 bases had no gene match. The V gene's germline CDR1 is SGDLS and CDR2 YYNGEE. This CDR3 reads CASSVVSGGVGELFF. In DNA, the CDR3 is TGTGCCAGCAGCGTAGTTTCAGGGGGCGTCGGGGAGCTGTTTTTT. Full variable domain (outside the CDR3, taken from reference TRBV9 and TRBJ2-2): DSGVTQTPKHLITATGQRVTLRCSPRSGDLSVYWYQQSLDQGLQFLIQYYNGEERAKGNILERFSAQQFPDLHSELNLSSLELGDSALYFCASSVVSGGVGELFFGEGSRLTVL.